This note documents a single TCR beta chain sequence. What it binds is unknown. Deletions cut 5 bases from V and 0 bases from J, with 17 bases between. This CDR3 spans 17 amino acids. Per the germline V gene, CDR1 is LNHDA and CDR2 is SQIVND (reference sequence). These data come from a study of cytomegalovirus exposure and HLA in healthy donors. Amplification used 60 Vbeta primers and 13 Jbeta primers. Repertoires were generated with immunoSEQ multiplex PCR, while TCRdb's copy carries only in-frame clones and drops some. The table records 140,000 or so clones, roughly 80% of them present only once. Every donor was a healthy person donating bone marrow. Study-level points and caveats: Accurate prediction of HLA-A and HLA-B alleles (for most subjects) was reportedly achieved from TCR beta sequences. It was 164 TCR beta chains that were listed as cytomegalovirus-associated. Links to common viral pathogens appeared, in a later analysis, for several of the most significant clusters.

The chain recombines TRBV19 with TRBJ1-5; no reliable D call. Sequencing input: PBMCs. The TCR was taken from a female donor in good health and CMV-seronegative. The CDR3 DNA reads as TGTGCCAGTAGTCTCGGGGAGGGCTTCTATAGCAATCAGCCCCAGCATTTT. Translating it yields CASSLGEGFYSNQPQHF.